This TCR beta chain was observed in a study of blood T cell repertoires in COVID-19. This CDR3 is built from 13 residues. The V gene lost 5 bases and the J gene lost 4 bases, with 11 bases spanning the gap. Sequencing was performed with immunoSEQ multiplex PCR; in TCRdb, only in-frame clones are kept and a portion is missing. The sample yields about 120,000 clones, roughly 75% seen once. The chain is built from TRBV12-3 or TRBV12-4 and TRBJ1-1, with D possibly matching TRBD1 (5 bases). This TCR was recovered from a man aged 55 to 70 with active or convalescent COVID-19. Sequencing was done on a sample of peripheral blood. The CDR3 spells CASSMSRATEAFF. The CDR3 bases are TGTGCCAGCAGTATGTCCAGGGCCACTGAAGCTTTCTTT.